This TCR beta chain emerged from a study of Graves' ophthalmopathy and Graves' hyperthyroidism. For the study at large: Researchers classed hyperthyroidism as stable given no ophthalmopathy within 18 months of follow-up.

Amplification of the TCR beta CDR3 regions used RNA transcripts (as template). HTBI primers were employed in first-round RT-PCR, then a second-round multiplex PCR followed. TCRdb reprocessed the multiplex PCR reads via MiXCR and lists one record per CDR3 protein. The sample contains around 1,200,000 distinct CDR3 sequences, less than 45% of which appear only once. The CDR3 is made up of 16 amino acids. V lost 0 bases, J lost 5 bases, and 14 bases lay in between. Germline loops: CDR1 MGHRA, CDR2 YSYEKL. The receptor comes from an adult man with Graves' hyperthyroidism. The genes are TRBV4-1 and TRBJ1-5, with D unresolved. The sample taken for sequencing was peripheral blood or thyroid tissue (not recorded which). The CDR3 loop is CASSQEGWARDQPQHF. CDR3 DNA sequence: TGCGCCAGCAGCCAAGAAGGATGGGCTAGGGATCAGCCCCAGCATTTT.